What follows describes a single T cell receptor (beta chain). As processed by the authors: Amplification of reference gene primers provided the estimated nucleated cell counts. Generated by immunoSEQ multiplex PCR, the TCRdb table keeps only in-frame clones and is missing some. V and J calls and clone size are given by that table; D and trimming were obtained from the DNA. The data contain roughly 40,000 clones, 75% to 90% of them singletons. These data come from a study of blood T cell repertoires in COVID-19. Across the study: Whether acute or convalescent, the COVID-19 samples came from the United States, Italy and Spain.

This TCR derives from a man aged 25-40 years with active or convalescent COVID-19. Sequencing was performed on peripheral blood.

CDR3 residues: CASSLMGRGPQPQHF. The DNA for the CDR3 is TGTGCCAGCAGTTTAATGGGCAGGGGGCCCCAGCCCCAGCATTTT. The chain employs TRBV28 and TRBJ1-5, with 8 bases identical to TRBD1. The J segment lost 7 bases and the V segment lost 2 bases, leaving 7 bases of the junction unmatched. The CDR3 runs 15 residues. Germline CDR1 is MDHEN and CDR2 is SYDVKM.